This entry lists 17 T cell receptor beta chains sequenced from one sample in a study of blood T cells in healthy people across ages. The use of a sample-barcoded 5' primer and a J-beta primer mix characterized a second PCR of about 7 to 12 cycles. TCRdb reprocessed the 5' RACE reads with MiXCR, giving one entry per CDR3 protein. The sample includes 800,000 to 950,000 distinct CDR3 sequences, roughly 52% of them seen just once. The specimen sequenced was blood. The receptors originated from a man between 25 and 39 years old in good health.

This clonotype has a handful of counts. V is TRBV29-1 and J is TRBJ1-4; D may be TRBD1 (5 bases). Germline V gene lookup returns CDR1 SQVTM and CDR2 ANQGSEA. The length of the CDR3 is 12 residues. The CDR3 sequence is CSTLLDTSEVFF. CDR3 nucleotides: TGCAGTACCCTCCTGGACACGAGTGAAGTGTTTTTT.

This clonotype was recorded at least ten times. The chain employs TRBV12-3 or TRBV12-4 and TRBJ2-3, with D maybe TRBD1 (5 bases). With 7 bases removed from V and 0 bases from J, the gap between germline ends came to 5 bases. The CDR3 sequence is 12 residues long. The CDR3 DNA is TGTGCCAGCAAGGGGAGCACAGATACGCAGTATTTT. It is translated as CASKGSTDTQYF.

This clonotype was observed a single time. The CDR3 protein is CASSPNDRNSPLHF. CDR3 sequence (DNA): TGTGCCAGCTCACCAAACGACAGAAATTCACCCCTCCACTTT. The chain carries TRBV18 and TRBJ1-6; D possibly corresponds to TRBD1 (5 bases). Trimming shortened V by 2 bases and J by 7 bases, and 9 bases separated the two germline ends. The length of the CDR3 is 14 residues. Germline V lookup: CDR1 KGHSH, CDR2 LQKENI.

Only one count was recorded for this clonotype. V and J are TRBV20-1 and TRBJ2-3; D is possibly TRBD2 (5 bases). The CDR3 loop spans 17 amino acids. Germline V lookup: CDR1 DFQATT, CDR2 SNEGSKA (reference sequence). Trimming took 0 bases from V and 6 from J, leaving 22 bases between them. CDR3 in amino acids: CSAREPLGSGLGDTQYF. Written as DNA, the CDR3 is TGCAGTGCTAGAGAGCCCCTGGGAAGCGGCCTAGGGGATACGCAGTATTTT.

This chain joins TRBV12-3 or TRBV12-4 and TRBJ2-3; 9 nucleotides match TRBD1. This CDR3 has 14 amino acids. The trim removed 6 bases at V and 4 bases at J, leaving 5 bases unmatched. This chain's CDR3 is CASRPGQGSDTQYF. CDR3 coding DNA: TGTGCCAGCAGGCCGGGACAGGGTTCAGATACGCAGTATTTT.

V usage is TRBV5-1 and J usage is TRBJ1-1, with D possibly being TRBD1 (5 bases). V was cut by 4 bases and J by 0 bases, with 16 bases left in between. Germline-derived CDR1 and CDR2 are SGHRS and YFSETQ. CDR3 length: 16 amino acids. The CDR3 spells CASSPRDRMLNTEAFF. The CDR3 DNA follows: TGCGCCAGCAGCCCCAGGGACCGGATGCTGAACACTGAAGCTTTCTTT.

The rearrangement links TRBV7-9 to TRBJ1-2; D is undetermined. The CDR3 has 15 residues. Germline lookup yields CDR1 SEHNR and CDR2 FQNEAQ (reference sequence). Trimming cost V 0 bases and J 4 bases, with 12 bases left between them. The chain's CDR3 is CASSLAFEQLYGYTF. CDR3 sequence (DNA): TGTGCCAGCAGCTTAGCGTTTGAGCAGCTCTATGGCTACACCTTC.

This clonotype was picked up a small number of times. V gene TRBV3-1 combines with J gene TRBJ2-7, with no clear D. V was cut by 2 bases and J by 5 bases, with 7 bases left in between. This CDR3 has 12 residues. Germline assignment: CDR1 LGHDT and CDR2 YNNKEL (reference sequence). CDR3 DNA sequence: TGTGCCAGCAGCCAAAGGGTCCACGAGCAGTACTTC. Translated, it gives CASSQRVHEQYF.

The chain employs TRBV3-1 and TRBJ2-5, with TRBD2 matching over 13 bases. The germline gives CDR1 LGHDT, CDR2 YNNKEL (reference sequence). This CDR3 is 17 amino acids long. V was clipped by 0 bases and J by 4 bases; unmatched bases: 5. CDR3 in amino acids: CASSQDEWTSGGETQYF. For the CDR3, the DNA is TGTGCCAGCAGCCAAGATGAGTGGACTAGCGGGGGAGAGACCCAGTACTTC.

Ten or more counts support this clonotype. The CDR3 DNA sequence: TGTGCCAGCACCGGGACAGGGGGGAACTATGGCTACACCTTC. Translating it yields CASTGTGGNYGYTF. This chain uses TRBV6-5 with TRBJ1-2; 11 bases agree with TRBD1. V shed 7 bases, J shed 2 bases, and the junction held 3 bases outside the gene matches. Germline lookup yields CDR1 MNHEY and CDR2 SVGAGI. The CDR3 is 14 residues long.

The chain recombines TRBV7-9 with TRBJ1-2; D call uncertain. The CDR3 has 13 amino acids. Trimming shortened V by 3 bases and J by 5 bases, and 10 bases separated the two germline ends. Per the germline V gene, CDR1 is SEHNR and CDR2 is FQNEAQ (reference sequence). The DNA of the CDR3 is TGTGCCAGCAGCTTCGGGGAATTATATGGCTACACCTTC. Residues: CASSFGELYGYTF.

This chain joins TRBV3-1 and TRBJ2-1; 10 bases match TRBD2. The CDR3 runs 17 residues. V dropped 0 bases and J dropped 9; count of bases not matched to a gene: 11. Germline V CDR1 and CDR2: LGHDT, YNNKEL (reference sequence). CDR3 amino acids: CASSQDPSGASGGEQFF. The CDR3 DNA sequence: TGTGCCAGCAGCCAAGATCCCTCCGGAGCTAGCGGGGGTGAGCAGTTCTTC.

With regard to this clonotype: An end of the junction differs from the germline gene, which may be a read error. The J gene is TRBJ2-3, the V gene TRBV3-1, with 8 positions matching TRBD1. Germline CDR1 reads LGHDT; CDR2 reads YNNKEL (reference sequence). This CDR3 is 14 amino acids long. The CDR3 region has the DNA TGTGCCAGCAGCCCTGGTGGTGGGACAGGTACGCAGTATTTT. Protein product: CASSPGGGTGTQYF.

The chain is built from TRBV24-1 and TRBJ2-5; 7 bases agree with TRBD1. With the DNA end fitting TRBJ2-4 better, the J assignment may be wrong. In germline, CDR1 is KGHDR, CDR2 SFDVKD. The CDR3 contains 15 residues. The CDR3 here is CATSDRGTDSDIQYF. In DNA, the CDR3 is TGTGCCACCAGTGACCGAGGGACAGATAGTGACATTCAGTACTTC.

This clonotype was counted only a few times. The DNA for the CDR3 is TGTGCCAGCAGCCCGGGACTTACGCAGTATTTT. Its translation is CASSPGLTQYF. The rearrangement links TRBV7-2 to TRBJ2-3; D is possibly TRBD2 (6 bases). Germline lookup yields CDR1 SGHTA and CDR2 FQGNSA. The CDR3 covers 11 residues. V gave up 5 bases and J gave up 8 bases, with 8 bases separating them. The full variable domain, in which reference TRBV7-2 and TRBJ2-3 provide the parts outside the CDR3, is GAGVSQSPSNKVTEKGKDVELRCDPISGHTALYWYRQSLGQGLEFLIYFQGNSAPDKSGLPSDRFSAERTGGSVSTLTIQRTQQEDSAVYLCASSPGLTQYFGPGTRLTVL.

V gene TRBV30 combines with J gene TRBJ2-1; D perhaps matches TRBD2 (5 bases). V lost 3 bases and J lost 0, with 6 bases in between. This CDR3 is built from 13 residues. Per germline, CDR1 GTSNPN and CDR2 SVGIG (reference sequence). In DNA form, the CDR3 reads TGTGCCTGGAGCGGGGTCTCCTACAATGAGCAGTTCTTC. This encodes CAWSGVSYNEQFF. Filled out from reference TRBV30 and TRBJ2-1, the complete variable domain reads SQTIHQWPATLVQPVGSPLSLECTVEGTSNPNLYWYRQAAGRGLQLLFYSVGIGQISSEVPQNLSASRPQDRQFILSSKKLLLSDSGFYLCAWSGVSYNEQFFGPGTRLTVL.

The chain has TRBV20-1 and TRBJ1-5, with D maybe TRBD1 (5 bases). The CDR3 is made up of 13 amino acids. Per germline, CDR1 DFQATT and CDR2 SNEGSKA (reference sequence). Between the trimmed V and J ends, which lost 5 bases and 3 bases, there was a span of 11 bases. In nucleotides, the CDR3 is TGCAGTGCTTCGGGGCAGGTCAATCAGCCCCAGCATTTT. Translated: CSASGQVNQPQHF.